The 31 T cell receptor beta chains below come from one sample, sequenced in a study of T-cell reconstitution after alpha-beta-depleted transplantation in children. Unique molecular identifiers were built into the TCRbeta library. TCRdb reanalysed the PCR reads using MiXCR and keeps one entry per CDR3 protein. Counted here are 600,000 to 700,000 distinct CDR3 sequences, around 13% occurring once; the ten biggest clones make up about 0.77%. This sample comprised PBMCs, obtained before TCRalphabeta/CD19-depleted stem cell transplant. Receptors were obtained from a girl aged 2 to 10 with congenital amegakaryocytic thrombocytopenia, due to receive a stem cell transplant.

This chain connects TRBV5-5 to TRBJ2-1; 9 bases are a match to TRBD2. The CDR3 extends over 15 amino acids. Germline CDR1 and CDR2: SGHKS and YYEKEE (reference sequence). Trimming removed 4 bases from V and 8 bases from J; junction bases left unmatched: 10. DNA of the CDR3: TGTGCCAGCAGCCCTCCTAGCGGGGTTAGGGATGAGCAGTTCTTC. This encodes CASSPPSGVRDEQFF.

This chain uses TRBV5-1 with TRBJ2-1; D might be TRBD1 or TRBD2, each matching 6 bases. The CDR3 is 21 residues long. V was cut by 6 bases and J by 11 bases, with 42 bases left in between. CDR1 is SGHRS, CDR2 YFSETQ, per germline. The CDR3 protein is CASNLDPGVDFRDKTPVKQFF. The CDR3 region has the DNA TGCGCCAGCAACCTAGACCCGGGGGTCGATTTCCGGGACAAGACTCCGGTCAAGCAGTTCTTC.

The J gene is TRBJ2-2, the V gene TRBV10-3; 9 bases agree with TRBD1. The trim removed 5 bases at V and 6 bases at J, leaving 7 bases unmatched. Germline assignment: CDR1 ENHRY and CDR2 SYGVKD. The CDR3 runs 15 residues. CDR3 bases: TGTGCCATCAGTTCGGGGACAGGGAGCTCCGGGGAGCTGTTTTTT. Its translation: CAISSGTGSSGELFF.

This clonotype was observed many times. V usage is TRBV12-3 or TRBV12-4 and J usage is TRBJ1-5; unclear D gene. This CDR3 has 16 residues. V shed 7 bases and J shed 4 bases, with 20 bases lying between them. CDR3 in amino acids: CASNSIGLRANQPQHF. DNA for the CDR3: TGTGCCAGCAACTCAATAGGGTTACGGGCGAATCAGCCCCAGCATTTT.

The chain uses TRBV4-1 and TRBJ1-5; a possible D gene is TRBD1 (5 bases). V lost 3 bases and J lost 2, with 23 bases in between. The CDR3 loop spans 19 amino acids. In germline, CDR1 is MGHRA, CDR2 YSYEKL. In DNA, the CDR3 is TGCGCCAGCAGCCACCCTTCGACGGGGGGATACGTGGGCAATCAGCCCCAGCATTTT. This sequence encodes CASSHPSTGGYVGNQPQHF.

CDR3 in amino acids: CASRQTGIDEKLFF. CDR3 nucleotides: TGTGCCAGCAGGCAGACAGGGATTGATGAAAAACTGTTTTTT. The rearrangement joins TRBV12-3 or TRBV12-4 to TRBJ1-4; 7 bases line up with TRBD1. Unmatched junction bases numbered 7, after V lost 6 bases and J lost 6 bases. The CDR3 spans 14 residues.

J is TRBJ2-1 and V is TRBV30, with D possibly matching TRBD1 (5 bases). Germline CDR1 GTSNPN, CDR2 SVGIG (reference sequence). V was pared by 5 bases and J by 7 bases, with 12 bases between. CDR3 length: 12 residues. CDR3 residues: CAWEAYRNEQFF. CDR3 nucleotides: TGTGCCTGGGAAGCTTACAGGAATGAGCAGTTCTTC.

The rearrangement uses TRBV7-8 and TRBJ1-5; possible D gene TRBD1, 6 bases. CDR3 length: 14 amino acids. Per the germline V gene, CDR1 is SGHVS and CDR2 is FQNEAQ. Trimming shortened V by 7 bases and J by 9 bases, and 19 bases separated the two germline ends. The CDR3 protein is CASTRGFGARPQHF. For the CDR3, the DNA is TGTGCCAGCACCAGGGGCTTTGGAGCCCGGCCCCAGCATTTT.

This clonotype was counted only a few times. For the CDR3, the DNA is TGCAGTGCTAGAGATCCGGTTGCGGGAGGGCTTGAGCAGTACTTC. Its protein is CSARDPVAGGLEQYF. V and J are TRBV20-1 and TRBJ2-7; 9 bases are a match to TRBD2. The CDR3 totals 15 residues. The germline V gene encodes CDR1 DFQATT and CDR2 SNEGSKA (reference sequence). Losses at the gene ends were 0 bases for V and 7 bases for J; bases not matched to a gene: 10.

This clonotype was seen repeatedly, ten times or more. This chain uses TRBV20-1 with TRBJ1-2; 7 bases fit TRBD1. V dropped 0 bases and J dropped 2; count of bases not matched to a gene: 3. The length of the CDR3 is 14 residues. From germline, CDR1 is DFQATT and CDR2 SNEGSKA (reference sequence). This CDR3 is CSARETGLNYGYTF. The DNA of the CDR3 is TGCAGTGCTAGAGAGACAGGGTTGAACTATGGCTACACCTTC.

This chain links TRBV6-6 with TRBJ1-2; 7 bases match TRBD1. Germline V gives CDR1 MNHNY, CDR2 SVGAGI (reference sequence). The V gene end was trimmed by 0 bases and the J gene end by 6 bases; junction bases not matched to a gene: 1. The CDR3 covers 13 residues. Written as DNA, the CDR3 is TGTGCCAGCAGTTACTCGACAGGGAATGGCTACACCTTC. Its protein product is CASSYSTGNGYTF.

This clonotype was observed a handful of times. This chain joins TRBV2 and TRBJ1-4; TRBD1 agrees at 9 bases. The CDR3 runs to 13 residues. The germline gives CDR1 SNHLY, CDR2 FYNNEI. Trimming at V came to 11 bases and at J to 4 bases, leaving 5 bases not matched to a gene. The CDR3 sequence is CAGTGSGNEKLFF. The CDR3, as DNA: TGTGCCGGGACAGGGTCTGGTAATGAAAAACTGTTTTTT.

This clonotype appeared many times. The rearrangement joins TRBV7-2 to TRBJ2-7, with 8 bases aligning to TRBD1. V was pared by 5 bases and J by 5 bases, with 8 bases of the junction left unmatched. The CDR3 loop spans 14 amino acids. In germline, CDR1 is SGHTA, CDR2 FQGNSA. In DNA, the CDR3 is TGTGCCAGCAGCCAAGACAGGGGAATACACGAGCAGTACTTC. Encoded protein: CASSQDRGIHEQYF.

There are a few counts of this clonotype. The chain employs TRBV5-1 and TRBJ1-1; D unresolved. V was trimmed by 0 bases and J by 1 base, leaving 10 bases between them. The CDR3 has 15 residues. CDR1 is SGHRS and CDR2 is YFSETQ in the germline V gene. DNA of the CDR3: TGCGCCAGCAGCTTGGCCAACACAGAGAACACTGAAGCTTTCTTT. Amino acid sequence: CASSLANTENTEAFF.

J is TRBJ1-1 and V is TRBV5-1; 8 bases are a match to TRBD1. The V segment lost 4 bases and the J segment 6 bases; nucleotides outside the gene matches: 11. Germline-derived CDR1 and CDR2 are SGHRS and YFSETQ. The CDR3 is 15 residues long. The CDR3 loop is CASSDGDRRGPEAFF. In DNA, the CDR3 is TGCGCCAGCAGCGACGGGGACAGGCGAGGGCCTGAAGCTTTCTTT.

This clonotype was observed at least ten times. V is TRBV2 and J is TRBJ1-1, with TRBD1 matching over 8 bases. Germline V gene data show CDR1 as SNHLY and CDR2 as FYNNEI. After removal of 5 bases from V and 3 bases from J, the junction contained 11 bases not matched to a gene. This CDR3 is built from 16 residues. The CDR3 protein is CASSRPATGGDTEAFF. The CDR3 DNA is TGTGCCAGCAGTCGACCTGCTACAGGGGGGGACACTGAAGCTTTCTTT.

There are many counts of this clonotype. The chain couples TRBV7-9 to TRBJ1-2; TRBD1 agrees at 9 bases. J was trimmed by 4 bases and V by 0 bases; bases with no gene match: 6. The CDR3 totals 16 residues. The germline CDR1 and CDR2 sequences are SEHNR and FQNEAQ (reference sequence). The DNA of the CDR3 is TGTGCCAGCAGCTTAGCGGCCGGGACAGGGAGCTATGGCTACACCTTC. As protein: CASSLAAGTGSYGYTF.

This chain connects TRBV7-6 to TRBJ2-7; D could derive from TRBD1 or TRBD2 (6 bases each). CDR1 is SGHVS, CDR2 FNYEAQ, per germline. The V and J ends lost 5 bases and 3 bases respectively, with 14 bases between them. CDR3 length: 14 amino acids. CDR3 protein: CASSVRGLSYEQYF. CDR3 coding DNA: TGTGCCAGCAGCGTCCGGGGGCTGAGCTACGAGCAGTACTTC. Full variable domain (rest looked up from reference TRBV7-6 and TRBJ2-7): GAGVSQSPRYKVTKRGQDVALRCDPISGHVSLYWYRQALGQGPEFLTYFNYEAQQDKSGLPNDRFSAERPEGSISTLTIQRTEQRDSAMYRCASSVRGLSYEQYFGPGTRLTVT.

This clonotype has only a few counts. The CDR3 sequence is CASSRALGGLAGDEQFF. Written as DNA, the CDR3 is TGCGCCAGCAGTAGAGCTCTTGGGGGACTAGCGGGAGATGAGCAGTTCTTC. The chain combines TRBV10-1 with TRBJ2-1, with TRBD2 identical over 14 bases. The CDR3 has 17 amino acids. V lost 5 bases and J lost 8; bases outside the gene matches: 11. Germline V gene sequence: CDR1 WNHNN, CDR2 SYGVQD (reference sequence).

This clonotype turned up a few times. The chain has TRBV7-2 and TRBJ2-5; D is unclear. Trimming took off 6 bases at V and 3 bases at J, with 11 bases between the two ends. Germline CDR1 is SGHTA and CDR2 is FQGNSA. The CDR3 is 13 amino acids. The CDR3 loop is CASRVSSKETQYF. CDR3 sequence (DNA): TGTGCCAGCAGGGTTTCCTCGAAAGAGACCCAGTACTTC. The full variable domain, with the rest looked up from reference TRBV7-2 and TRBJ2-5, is GAGVSQSPSNKVTEKGKDVELRCDPISGHTALYWYRQSLGQGLEFLIYFQGNSAPDKSGLPSDRFSAERTGGSVSTLTIQRTQQEDSAVYLCASRVSSKETQYFGPGTRLLVL.

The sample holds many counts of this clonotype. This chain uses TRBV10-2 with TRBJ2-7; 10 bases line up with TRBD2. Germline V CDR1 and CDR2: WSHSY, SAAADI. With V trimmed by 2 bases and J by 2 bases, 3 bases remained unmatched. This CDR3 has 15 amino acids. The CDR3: CASSEPLAGAYEQYF. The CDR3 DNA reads TGCGCCAGCAGTGAGCCTCTAGCGGGGGCCTACGAGCAGTACTTC.

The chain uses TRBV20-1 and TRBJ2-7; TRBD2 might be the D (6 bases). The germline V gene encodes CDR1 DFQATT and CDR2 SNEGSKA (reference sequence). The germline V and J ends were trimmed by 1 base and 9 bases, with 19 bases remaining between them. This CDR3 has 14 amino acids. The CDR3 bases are TGCAGTGCTAGAGGTGGGCGGGACTTCGCGCTGCAGTACTTC. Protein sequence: CSARGGRDFALQYF.

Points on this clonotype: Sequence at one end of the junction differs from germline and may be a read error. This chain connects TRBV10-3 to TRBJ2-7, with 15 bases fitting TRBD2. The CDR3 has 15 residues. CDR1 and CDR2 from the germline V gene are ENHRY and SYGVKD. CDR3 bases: TGTGCCATCGGGACTAGCGGGAGGAACACCTACGAGCAGTGCTTC. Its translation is CAIGTSGRNTYEQCF.

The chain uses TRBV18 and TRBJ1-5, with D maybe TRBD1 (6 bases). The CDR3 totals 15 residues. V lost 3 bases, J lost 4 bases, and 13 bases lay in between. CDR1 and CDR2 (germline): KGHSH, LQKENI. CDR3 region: CASSPNSDRNQPQHF. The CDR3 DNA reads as TGTGCCAGCTCACCGAACTCGGACAGAAATCAGCCCCAGCATTTT.

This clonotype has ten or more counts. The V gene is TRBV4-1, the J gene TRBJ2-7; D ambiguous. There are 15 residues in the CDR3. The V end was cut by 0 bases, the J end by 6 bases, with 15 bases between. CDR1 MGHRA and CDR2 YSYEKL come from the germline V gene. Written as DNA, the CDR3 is TGCGCCAGCAGCCAAGAGGAGACACCCGTAAGCGAGCAGTACTTC. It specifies CASSQEETPVSEQYF.

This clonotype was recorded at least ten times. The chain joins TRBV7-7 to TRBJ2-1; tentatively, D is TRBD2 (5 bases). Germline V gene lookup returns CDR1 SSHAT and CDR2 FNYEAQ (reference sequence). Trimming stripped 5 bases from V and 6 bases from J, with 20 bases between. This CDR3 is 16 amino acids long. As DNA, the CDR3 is TGTGCCAGCAGCCCAATCGAAACGGGATCGGGCAATGAGCAGTTCTTC. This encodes CASSPIETGSGNEQFF.

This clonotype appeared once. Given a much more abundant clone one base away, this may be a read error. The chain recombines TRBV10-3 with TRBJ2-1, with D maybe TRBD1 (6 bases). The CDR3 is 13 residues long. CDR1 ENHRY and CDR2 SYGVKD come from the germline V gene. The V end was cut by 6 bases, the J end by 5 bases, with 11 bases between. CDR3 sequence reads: CAISRDTDNEQFF. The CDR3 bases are TGTGCCATCAGCCGGGACACGGACAATGAGCAGTTCTTC.

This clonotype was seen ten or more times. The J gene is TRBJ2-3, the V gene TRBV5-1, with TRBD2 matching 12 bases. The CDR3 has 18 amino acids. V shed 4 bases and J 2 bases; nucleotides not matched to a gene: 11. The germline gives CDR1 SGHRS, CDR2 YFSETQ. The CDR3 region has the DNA TGCGCCAGCAGCCTATTACAACTAGCGGGAGGAGTCACAGATACGCAGTATTTT. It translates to CASSLLQLAGGVTDTQYF.

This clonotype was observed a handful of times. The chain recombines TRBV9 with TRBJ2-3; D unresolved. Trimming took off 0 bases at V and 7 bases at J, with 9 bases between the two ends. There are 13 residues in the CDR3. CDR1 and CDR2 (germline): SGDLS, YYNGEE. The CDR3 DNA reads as TGTGCCAGCAGCGTAGATGTGGGAAATACGCAGTATTTT. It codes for CASSVDVGNTQYF.

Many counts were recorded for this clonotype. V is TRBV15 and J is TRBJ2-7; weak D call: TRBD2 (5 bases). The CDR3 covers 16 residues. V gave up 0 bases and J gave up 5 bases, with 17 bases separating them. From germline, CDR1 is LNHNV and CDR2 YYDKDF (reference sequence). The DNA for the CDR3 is TGTGCCACCAGCAGAGATGTATGGGCTAGCTGGAACGAGCAGTACTTC. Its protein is CATSRDVWASWNEQYF.

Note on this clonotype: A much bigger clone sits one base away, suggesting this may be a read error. CDR3 region: CASSRYTGSHTEAFF. In DNA, the CDR3 is TGTGCCAGCAGTCGCTACACAGGGTCGCACACTGAAGCTTTCTTT. The rearrangement links TRBV12-3 or TRBV12-4 to TRBJ1-1, with D possibly matching TRBD1 (6 bases). CDR3 length: 15 amino acids. Trimming took 5 bases from V and 3 from J, leaving 16 bases between them.